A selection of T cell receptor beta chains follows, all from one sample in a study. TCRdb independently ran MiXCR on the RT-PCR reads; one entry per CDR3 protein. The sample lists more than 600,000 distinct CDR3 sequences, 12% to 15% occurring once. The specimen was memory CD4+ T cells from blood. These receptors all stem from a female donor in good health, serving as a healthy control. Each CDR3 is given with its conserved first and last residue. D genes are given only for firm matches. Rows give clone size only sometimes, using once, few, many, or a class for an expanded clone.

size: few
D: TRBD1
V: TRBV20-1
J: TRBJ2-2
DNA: TGCAGTGCTAGAGGGCCAGGGACAGAGAGCACCGGGGAGCTGTTTTTT
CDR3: CSARGPGTESTGELFF

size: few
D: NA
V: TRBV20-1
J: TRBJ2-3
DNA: TGCAGTGCCGGAACCCGGTCCTGGGGCACAGATACGCAGTATTTT
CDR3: CSAGTRSWGTDTQYF

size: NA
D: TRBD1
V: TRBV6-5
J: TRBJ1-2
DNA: TGTGCCAGCAGTGGGACGTTCGAGGGGGCGTACGGCTACACCTTC
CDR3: CASSGTFEGAYGYTF

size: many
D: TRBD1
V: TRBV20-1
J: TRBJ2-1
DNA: TGCAGTCCCTCCGCCCAGGGGGCAAGGGAGCAGTTCTTC
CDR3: CSPSAQGAREQFF

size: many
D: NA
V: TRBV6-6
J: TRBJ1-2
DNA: TGTGCCAGCAGTTACGATGGGGAAAACTATGGCTACACCTTC
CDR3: CASSYDGENYGYTF

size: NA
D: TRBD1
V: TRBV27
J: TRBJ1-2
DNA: TGTGCCAGCAGTTCTCCCCGGGACAGGGGTGGTGGCTACACCTTC
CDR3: CASSSPRDRGGGYTF

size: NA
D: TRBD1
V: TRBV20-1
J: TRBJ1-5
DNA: TGCAGTGCCACCGACAGGGCGTGGAGCAATCAGCCCCAGCATTTT
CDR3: CSATDRAWSNQPQHF

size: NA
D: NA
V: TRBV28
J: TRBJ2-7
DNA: TGTGCCATTGGGGACGAGCAGTACTTC
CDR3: CAIGDEQYF

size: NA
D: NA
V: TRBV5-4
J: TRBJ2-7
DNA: TGTGCCAGCAGCCGGTTGGGGGGTGAGTTCGAGCAGTACTTC
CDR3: CASSRLGGEFEQYF

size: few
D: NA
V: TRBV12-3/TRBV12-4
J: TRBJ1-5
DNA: TGTGCCAGCAGTTCCCCCGACAGGTTCCCCAATCAGCCCCAGCATTTT
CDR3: CASSSPDRFPNQPQHF

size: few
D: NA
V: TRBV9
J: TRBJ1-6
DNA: TGTGCCAGCAGCGTATTTGACCAGATATATAATTCACCCCTCCACTTT
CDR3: CASSVFDQIYNSPLHF

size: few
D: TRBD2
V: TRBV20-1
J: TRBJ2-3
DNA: TGCACGGGACTAGGAGGTGGTGATACGCAGTATTTT
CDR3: CTGLGGGDTQYF